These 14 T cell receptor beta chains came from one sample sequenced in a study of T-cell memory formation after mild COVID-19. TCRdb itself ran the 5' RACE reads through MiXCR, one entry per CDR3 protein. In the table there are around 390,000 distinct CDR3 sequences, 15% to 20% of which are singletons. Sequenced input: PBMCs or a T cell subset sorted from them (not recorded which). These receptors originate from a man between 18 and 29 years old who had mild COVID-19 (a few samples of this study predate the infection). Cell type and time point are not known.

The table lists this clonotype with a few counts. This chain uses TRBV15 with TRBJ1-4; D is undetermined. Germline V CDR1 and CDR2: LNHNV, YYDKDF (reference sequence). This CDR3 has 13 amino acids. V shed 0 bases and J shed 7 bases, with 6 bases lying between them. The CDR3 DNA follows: TGTGCCACCAGCAGAGATAACGGTGAAAAACTGTTTTTT. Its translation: CATSRDNGEKLFF.

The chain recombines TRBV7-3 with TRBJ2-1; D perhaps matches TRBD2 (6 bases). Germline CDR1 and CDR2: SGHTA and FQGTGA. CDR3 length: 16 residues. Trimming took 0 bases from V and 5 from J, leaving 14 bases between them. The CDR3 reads CASSLTGLAPDNEQFF. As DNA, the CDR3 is TGTGCCAGCAGCTTAACGGGACTTGCTCCAGACAATGAGCAGTTCTTC.

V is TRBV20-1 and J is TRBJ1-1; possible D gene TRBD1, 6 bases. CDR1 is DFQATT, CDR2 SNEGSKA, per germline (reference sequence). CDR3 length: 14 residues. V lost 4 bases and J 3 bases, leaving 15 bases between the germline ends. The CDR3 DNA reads TGCAGTGCTACCAGTGACAGGTCGCACACTGAAGCTTTCTTT. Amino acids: CSATSDRSHTEAFF.

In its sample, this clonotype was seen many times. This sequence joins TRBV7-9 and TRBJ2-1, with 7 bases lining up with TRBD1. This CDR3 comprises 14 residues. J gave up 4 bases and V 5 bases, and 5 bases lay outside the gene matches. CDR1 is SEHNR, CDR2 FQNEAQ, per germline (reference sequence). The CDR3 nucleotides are TGTGCCAGCAGCACACGACAGGGTTACAATGAGCAGTTCTTC. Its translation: CASSTRQGYNEQFF.

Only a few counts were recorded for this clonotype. The CDR3 reads CASRWDGFSYEQYF. CDR3 nucleotides: TGTGCCAGCAGATGGGACGGGTTTTCCTACGAGCAGTACTTC. The chain recombines TRBV6-2 or TRBV6-3 with TRBJ2-7, with D perhaps given as TRBD1 or TRBD2 (5 bases each). The V end lost 6 bases, the J end lost 1 base, and 13 bases lay between the germline ends. The CDR3 is 14 amino acids. Germline loops: CDR1 MNHEY, CDR2 SVGEGT.

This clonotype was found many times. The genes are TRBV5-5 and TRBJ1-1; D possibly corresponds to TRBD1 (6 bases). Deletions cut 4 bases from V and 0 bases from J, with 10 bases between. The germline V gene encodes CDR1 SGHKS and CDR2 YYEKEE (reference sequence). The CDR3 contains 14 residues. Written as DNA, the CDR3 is TGTGCCAGCAGCCCCAGGGGCATGAACACTGAAGCTTTCTTT. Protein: CASSPRGMNTEAFF.

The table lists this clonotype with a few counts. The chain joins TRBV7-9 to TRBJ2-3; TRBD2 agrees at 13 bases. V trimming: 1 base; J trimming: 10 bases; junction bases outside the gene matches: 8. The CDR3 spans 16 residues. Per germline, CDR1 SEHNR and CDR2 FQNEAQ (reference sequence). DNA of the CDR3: TGTGCCAGCAGCTTAGGACTAGCGGGGGGACTTCGAGCGCAGTATTTT. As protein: CASSLGLAGGLRAQYF.

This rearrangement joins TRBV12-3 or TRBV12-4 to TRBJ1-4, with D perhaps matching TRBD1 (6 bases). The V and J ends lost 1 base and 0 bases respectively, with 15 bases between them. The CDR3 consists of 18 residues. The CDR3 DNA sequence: TGTGCCAGCAGTTTAGGCCGGGGGGGCAGGGCAACTAATGAAAAACTGTTTTTT. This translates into CASSLGRGGRATNEKLFF.

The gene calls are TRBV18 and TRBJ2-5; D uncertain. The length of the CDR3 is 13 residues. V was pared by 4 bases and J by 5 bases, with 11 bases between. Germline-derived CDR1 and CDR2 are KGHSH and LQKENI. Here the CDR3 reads CASSRLVSETQYF. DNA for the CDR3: TGTGCCAGCTCACGACTGGTTTCGGAGACCCAGTACTTC.

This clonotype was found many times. CDR3 protein: CAISEGQGWRAYEQYF. The CDR3, as DNA: TGTGCCATCAGTGAAGGACAGGGATGGAGAGCCTACGAGCAGTACTTC. This chain links TRBV10-3 with TRBJ2-7; 8 bases line up with TRBD1. The CDR3 length is 16 residues. CDR1 is ENHRY, CDR2 SYGVKD, per germline. Trimming took 3 bases from V and 2 from J; bases not matched to a gene: 9.

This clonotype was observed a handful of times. The CDR3, as DNA: TGTGCCAGCAGTGTAGAGCACACTGAAGCTTTCTTT. Amino acid sequence: CASSVEHTEAFF. V usage is TRBV2 and J usage is TRBJ1-1, with D hard to call. Germline CDR1 reads SNHLY; CDR2 reads FYNNEI. V lost 4 bases and J 3 bases, leaving 6 bases between the germline ends. CDR3 length: 12 amino acids.

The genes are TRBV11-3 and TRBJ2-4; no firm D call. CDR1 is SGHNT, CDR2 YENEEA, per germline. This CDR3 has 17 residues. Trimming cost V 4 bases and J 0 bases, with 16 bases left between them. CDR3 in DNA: TGTGCCAGCAGCTCACCCGTCATTGTCCTAGCCAAAAACATTCAGTACTTC. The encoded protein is CASSSPVIVLAKNIQYF.

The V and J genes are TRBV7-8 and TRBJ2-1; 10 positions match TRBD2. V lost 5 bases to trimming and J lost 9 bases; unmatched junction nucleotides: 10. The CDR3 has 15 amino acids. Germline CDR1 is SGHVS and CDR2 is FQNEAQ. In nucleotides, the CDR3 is TGTGCCAGCAGCGCTTCAGGACTAGCGGACGGTGAGCAGTTCTTC. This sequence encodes CASSASGLADGEQFF.

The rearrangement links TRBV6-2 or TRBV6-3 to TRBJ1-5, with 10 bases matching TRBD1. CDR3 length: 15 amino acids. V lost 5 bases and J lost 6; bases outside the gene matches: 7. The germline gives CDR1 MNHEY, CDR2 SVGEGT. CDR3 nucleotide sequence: TGTGCCAGCAGTCACCGGGACAGGGGTGGTCAGCCCCAGCATTTT. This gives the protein CASSHRDRGGQPQHF.